A selection of T cell receptor beta chains follows, all from one sample in a study of CD8 T cells in ankylosing spondylitis. Each CDR3 protein gets one entry after TCRdb re-called the 5' RACE reads with MiXCR. The table lists about 500,000 distinct CDR3 sequences, over 9.5% of them singletons, with over 6.5% in the top ten. The source material was blood, either unsorted or a sorted T cell fraction (not recorded which). The receptors were gathered from a male donor with ankylosing spondylitis. The CDR3 runs from the conserved cysteine through the conserved F or W.

J: TRBJ1-5; V: TRBV20-1; CDR3: CSARTGLNQPQHF
J: TRBJ2-4; V: TRBV10-3; CDR3: CAISEGGSTAINIQYF
J: TRBJ2-1; V: TRBV2; CDR3: CASQEYNEQFF
J: TRBJ1-5; V: TRBV5-1; CDR3: CASSLGPGQANQPQHF
J: TRBJ2-1; V: TRBV7-9; CDR3: CASSSSGSANEQFF
J: TRBJ2-3; V: TRBV13; CDR3: CASSLLAGGDTQYF
J: TRBJ2-1; V: TRBV4-1; CDR3: CASSQTDYGRPYNEQFF
J: TRBJ2-1; V: TRBV4-1; CDR3: CASSRRTGGDYNEQFF
J: TRBJ2-1; V: TRBV10-3; CDR3: CAISEYPGQGLAEQFF
J: TRBJ2-3; V: TRBV18; CDR3: CASSPPVAGVKDTQYF
J: TRBJ2-4; V: TRBV11-2; CDR3: CASSPGLALTKNIQYF
J: TRBJ2-1; V: TRBV3-1; CDR3: CASSPYRPTGRLYNEQFF